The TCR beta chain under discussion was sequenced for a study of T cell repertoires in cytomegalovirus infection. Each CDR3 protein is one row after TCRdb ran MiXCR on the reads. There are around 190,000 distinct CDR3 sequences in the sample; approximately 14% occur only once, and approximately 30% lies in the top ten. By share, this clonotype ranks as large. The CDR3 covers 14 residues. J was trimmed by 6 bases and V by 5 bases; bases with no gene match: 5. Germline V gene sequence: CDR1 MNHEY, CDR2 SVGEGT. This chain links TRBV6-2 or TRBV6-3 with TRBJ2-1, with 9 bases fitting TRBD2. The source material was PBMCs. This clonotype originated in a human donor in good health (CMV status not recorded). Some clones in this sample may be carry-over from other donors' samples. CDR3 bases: TGTGCCAGCAGTGAGCGGGGGGAGTTCAATGAGCAGTTCTTC. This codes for CASSERGEFNEQFF.